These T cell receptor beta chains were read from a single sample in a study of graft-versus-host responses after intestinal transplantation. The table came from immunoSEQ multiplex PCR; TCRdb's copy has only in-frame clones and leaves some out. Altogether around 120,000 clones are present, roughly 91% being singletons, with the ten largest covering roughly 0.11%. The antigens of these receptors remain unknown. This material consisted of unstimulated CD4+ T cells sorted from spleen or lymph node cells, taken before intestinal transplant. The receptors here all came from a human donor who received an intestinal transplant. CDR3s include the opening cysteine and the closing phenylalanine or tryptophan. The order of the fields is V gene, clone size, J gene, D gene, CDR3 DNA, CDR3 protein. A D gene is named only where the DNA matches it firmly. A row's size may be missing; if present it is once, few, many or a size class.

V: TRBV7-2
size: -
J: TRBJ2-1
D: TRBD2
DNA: TGTGCCAGCAGCTTCATAGGACTAGCGGGAGCCGTAGAACAGTTCTTC
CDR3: CASSFIGLAGAVEQFF

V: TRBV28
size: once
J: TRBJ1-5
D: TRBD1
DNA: TGTGCCAGCAGTTTGGGGACAGGGGGGTATAGCAATCAGCCCCAGCATTTT
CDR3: CASSLGTGGYSNQPQHF

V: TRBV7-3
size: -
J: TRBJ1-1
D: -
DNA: TGTGCCAGCAGCGTCGACAGAAACACTGAAGCTTTCTTT
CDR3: CASSVDRNTEAFF

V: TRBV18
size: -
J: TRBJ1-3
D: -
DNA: TGTGCCAGCTCCGGCGATCTCGCTGGAAACACCATATATTTT
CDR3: CASSGDLAGNTIYF

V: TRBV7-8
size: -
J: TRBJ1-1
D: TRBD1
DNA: TGTGCCAGCAGCTCCAGATATGGACAGGGAACCCTGAACACTGAAGCTTTCTTT
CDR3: CASSSRYGQGTLNTEAFF

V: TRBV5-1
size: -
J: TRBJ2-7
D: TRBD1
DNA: TGCGCCAGCAGCCCGGTGACAGGGGCCCACGAGCAGTACTTC
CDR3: CASSPVTGAHEQYF

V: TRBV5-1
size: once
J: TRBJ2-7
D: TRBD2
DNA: TGCGCCAGCAGGCCCGGGACTAGCGGTTTTAACTACGAGCAGTACTTC
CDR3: CASRPGTSGFNYEQYF

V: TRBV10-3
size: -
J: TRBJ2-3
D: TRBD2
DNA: TGTGCCATCAGTGACCCCGGACTAGCGGGGTTTAGCACAGATACGCAGTATTTT
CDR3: CAISDPGLAGFSTDTQYF

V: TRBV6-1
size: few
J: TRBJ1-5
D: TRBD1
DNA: TGTGCCAGCAGTGAAATAGGGACAGGGAATCAGCCCCAGCATTTT
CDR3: CASSEIGTGNQPQHF

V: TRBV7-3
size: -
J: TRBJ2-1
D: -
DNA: TGTGCCAGCAGCTTAACAGGGAGCTCCTACAATGAGCAGTTCTTC
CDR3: CASSLTGSSYNEQFF

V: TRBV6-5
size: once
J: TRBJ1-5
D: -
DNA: TGTGCCAGCAGTTCAGTTCGGGGGGGCCAGCCCCAGCATTTT
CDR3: CASSSVRGGQPQHF

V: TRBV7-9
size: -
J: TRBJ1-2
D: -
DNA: TGTGCCAGCAGCTTAGCCGTCGATGGCTACACCTTC
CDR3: CASSLAVDGYTF

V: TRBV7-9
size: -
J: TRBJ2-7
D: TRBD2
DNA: TGTGCCAGCAGCTCGAGCGGGAGGGCCAGGCAGTACTTC
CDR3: CASSSSGRARQYF

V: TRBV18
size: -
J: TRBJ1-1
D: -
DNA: TGTGCCAGCTCACTCACGAGGGAGTGGCTAAACACTGAAGCTTTCTTT
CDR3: CASSLTREWLNTEAFF

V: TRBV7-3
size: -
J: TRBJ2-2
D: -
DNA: TGTGCCAGCAGCGCGGACGGCTACACCGGGGAGCTGTTTTTT
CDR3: CASSADGYTGELFF

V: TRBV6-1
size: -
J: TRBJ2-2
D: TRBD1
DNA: TGTGCCAGCAGTCGAGACAGGGCGAACACCGGGGAGCTGTTTTTT
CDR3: CASSRDRANTGELFF

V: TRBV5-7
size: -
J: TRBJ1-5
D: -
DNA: TGTGCCAGCAGCTCAACCCCCACACAGGGCTGTGGAGGCAATCAGCCCCAGCATTTT
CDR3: CASSSTPTQGCGGNQPQHF

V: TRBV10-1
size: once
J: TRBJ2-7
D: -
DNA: TGCGCCAGAGTGATAACCACTACGCCTTTGAGCGAGCAGTACTTC
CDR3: CARVITTTPLSEQYF

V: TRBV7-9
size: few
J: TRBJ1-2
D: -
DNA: TGTGCCAGCAGCCCTGATCGCCTCGGGGGCCCTGGCTACACCTTC
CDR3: CASSPDRLGGPGYTF

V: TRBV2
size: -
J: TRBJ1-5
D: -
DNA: TGTGCCACCTCCCGACAGACTTATCAGCCCCAGCATTTT
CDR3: CATSRQTYQPQHF

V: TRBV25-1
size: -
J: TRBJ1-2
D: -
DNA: TGTGCCAGCAGTCGTATCGGAACGTGGGGCTACACCTTC
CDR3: CASSRIGTWGYTF

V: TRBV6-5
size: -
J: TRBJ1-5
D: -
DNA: TGTGCCAGCAGAGGTGGCACCTGGGAGCAGCCCCAGCATTTT
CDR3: CASRGGTWEQPQHF

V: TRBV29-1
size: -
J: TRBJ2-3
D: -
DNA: TGCAGCGTTAAGGGACCTAGCACAGATACGCAGTATTTT
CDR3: CSVKGPSTDTQYF

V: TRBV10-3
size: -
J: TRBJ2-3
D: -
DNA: TGTGCCATCAGAGCGTCAGACGCAACAGATACGCAGTATTTT
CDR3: CAIRASDATDTQYF

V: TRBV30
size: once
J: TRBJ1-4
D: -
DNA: TGTGCCTGGAGTGCCGCCCCGGCTAATGAAAAACTGTTTTTT
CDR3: CAWSAAPANEKLFF

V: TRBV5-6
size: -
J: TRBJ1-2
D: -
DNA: TGTGCCAGCAGCTTCATTGCTATCCCAGATTCTAATGGCTACACCTTC
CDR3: CASSFIAIPDSNGYTF

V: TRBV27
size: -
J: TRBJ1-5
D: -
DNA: TGTGCCAGTAGTTCTAAGGGCAATCAGCCCCAGCATTTT
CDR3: CASSSKGNQPQHF

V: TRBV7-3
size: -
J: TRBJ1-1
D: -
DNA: TGTGCCAGCAGCTTGGGTAGGGGATTTGGTGAAGCTTTCTTT
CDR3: CASSLGRGFGEAFF

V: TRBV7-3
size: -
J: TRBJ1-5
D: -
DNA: TGTGCCAGCAGCCAGCAAGGGGCAGATAGCAATCAGCCCCAGCATTTT
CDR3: CASSQQGADSNQPQHF

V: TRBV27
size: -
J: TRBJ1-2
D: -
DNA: TGTGCCAGCAGTTTGGTGGGGGCGCAGGACTATGGCTACACCTTC
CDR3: CASSLVGAQDYGYTF